The rows below give T cell receptor beta chains drawn from one sample of a study of shared clonotypes between healthy human individuals. The table came from immunoSEQ multiplex PCR; TCRdb's copy has only in-frame clones and leaves some out. The data show 950,000 to 1,100,000 clones, under 80% seen once. Material for sequencing was memory CD4+ T cells sorted from blood. These receptors originate from a man younger than 35 in good health. The CDR3 runs from the conserved cysteine through the conserved F or W. The D gene is left open where the match is weak. Rows may omit the clone size; those that give it use once, few, many or a size class.

j_gene	v_gene	abundance	d_gene	len	CDR3nt	CDR3aa
TRBJ2-5	TRBV30	.	.	14	TGTGCCTGGAGTGTTAACAGGCTCCAAGAGACCCAGTACTTC	CAWSVNRLQETQYF
TRBJ2-7	TRBV6-6	.	TRBD2	14	TGTGCCAGCAGTTACGGGGGGGAACCCTACGAGCAGTACTTC	CASSYGGEPYEQYF
TRBJ2-7	TRBV28	.	TRBD2	16	TGTGCCAGCAGTTTATCTAGCGGGGGACTACCCTACGAGCAGTACTTC	CASSLSSGGLPYEQYF
TRBJ1-6	TRBV4-3	few	.	13	TGCGCCAGCAGCCAAGATCCTCCTTCAGACGGGAACTTT	CASSQDPPSDGNF
TRBJ2-4	TRBV30	.	.	12	TGTGCCTGGGGCAGGGACGGGGACATTCAGTACTTC	CAWGRDGDIQYF
TRBJ1-2	TRBV29-1	.	.	13	TGCAGCGTTGAAGTCGGGGGAACGAGAGGCTACACCTTC	CSVEVGGTRGYTF
TRBJ2-4	TRBV5-4	.	.	15	TGTGCCAGCAACTCGGAAGGGGCAAATTCGGACATTCAGTACTTC	CASNSEGANSDIQYF
TRBJ2-7	TRBV30	.	.	13	TGTGCCTGGAGTGTTCCGCGCCCCCAGGGGCAGTACTTC	CAWSVPRPQGQYF
TRBJ2-3	TRBV6-1	.	TRBD2	16	TGTGCCAGCAGTGAGACTAGCGGGGCCAGCACAGATACGCAGTATTTT	CASSETSGASTDTQYF
TRBJ1-3	TRBV2	.	TRBD1	15	TGTGCCAGCAGTGACCGGGACAGGGTATTCGGGACCATATATTTT	CASSDRDRVFGTIYF
TRBJ2-6	TRBV18	.	.	17	TGTGCCAGCTCGCCTGGTGGCCCTCGGAGTGGGGCCAACGTCCTGACTTTC	CASSPGGPRSGANVLTF
TRBJ1-6	TRBV19	.	TRBD1	17	TGTGCCAGTAGTACGCAAGGGGGCGCGGGGTATAATTCACCCCTCCACTTT	CASSTQGGAGYNSPLHF
TRBJ2-5	TRBV4-1	.	TRBD2	13	TGCGCCAGCGGACTAGCGGGGTCAGAGACCCAGTACTTC	CASGLAGSETQYF
TRBJ2-3	TRBV30	.	.	15	TGTGCCTGGAGTGTAAGTTCGGGGGGCACAGATACGCAGTATTTT	CAWSVSSGGTDTQYF
TRBJ2-1	TRBV6-5	.	.	11	TGTGCCAGCACCAGGGAGAATGAGCAGTTCTTC	CASTRENEQFF
TRBJ1-4	TRBV5-1	few	TRBD1	15	TGCGCCAGCAGCGGTCAGGGGGCAACTAATGAAAAACTGTTTTTT	CASSGQGATNEKLFF
TRBJ1-4	TRBV19	.	TRBD1	16	TGTGCCAGTAGTAAAGGACAGGGGGCAACTAATGAAAAACTGTTTTTT	CASSKGQGATNEKLFF
TRBJ1-1	TRBV5-6	.	.	14	TGTGCCAGCAGCCAACAGTTACGAGGGACTGAAGCTTTCTTT	CASSQQLRGTEAFF
TRBJ2-4	TRBV9	.	.	13	TGTGCCAGCAGCCCCTCAGGGGTAAACATTCAGTACTTC	CASSPSGVNIQYF
TRBJ2-1	TRBV9	.	.	15	TGTGCCAGCAGCGTAGAGGGGTACAGGGACAATGAGCAGTTCTTC	CASSVEGYRDNEQFF
TRBJ2-3	TRBV11-2	.	.	14	TGTGCCAGCAGCTTAGAGGGCTTGTCAGATACGCAGTATTTT	CASSLEGLSDTQYF
TRBJ1-1	TRBV19	.	.	14	TGTGCCAGTAGTAACCGGGTCATGAACACTGAAGCTTTCTTT	CASSNRVMNTEAFF
TRBJ2-1	TRBV5-1	.	TRBD2	17	TGCGCCAGCAGCTCTCTCCTCAGCGGGAGCCTGGGCAATGAGCAGTTCTTC	CASSSLLSGSLGNEQFF